This TCR beta chain emerged from a study of cytomegalovirus exposure and HLA in healthy donors. The study's findings and limits: Rare TCR sequences predominated, though certain public TCRs were found in many donors. The classifier reportedly diagnosed cytomegalovirus status with high specificity and sensitivity. A list of roughly 160 TCR beta chains associated with cytomegalovirus was given.

A remark on this clone: Its target is not known.

This CDR3 region has 16 residues. Between the trimmed V and J ends, which lost 1 base and 5 bases, there was a span of 17 bases. Germline-derived CDR1 and CDR2 are SGHTA and FQGNSA. Clones were read by immunoSEQ multiplex PCR, and TCRdb kept only the in-frame ones, dropping some. This sample has about 82,000 clones, with 85% to 95% found just once. This receptor was taken from a woman younger than 35 in good health and CMV-seronegative. The rearrangement joins TRBV7-2 to TRBJ2-5; D is perhaps TRBD2 (5 bases). Sequenced material: PBMCs. CDR3 region: CASSLVSVGRGETQYF. For the CDR3, the DNA is TGTGCCAGCAGCTTAGTGTCAGTGGGGAGAGGGGAGACCCAGTACTTC.